Included here is one T cell receptor (beta chain) sequence, with context. Antigen specificity is unknown. This sample is part of a study of response to subunit inactivated influenza vaccine. The study, taken as a whole, reports: Authors proposed each seasonal influenza vaccination draws in few new T cells.

V gave up 5 bases and J gave up 3 bases, with 15 bases separating them. The CDR3 is 15 residues long. TCRdb re-analysed the RT-PCR reads in MiXCR, keeping a single row per CDR3 protein. The sample lists 650,000 to 700,000 distinct CDR3 sequences, 15% to 17% occurring once. The rearrangement uses TRBV12-3 or TRBV12-4 and TRBJ2-3; D is uncertain. The origin of this receptor is a man between 50 and 59 years old who received an inactivated influenza vaccine. The sequenced sample was PBMCs from blood, obtained about 11 days after vaccination. CDR3 region: CASSTVIDETDTQYF. The CDR3 nucleotides read TGTGCCAGCAGTACCGTAATTGATGAGACAGATACGCAGTATTTT.